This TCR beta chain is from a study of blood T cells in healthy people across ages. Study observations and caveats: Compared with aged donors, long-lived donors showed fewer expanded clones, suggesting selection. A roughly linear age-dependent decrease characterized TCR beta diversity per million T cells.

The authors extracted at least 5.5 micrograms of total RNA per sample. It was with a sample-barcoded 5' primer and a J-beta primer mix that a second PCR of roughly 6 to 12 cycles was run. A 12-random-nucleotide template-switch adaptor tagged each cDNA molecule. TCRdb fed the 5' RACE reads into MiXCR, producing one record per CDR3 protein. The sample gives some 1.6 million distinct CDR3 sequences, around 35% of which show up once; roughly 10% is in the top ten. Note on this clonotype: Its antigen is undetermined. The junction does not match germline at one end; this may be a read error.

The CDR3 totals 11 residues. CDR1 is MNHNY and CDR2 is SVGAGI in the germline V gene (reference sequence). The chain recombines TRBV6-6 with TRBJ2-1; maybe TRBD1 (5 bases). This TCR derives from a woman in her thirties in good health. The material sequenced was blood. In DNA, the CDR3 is TGTGCCGGCAGTAGGGGCAATGAGCAGTTCTTC. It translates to CAGSRGNEQFF.